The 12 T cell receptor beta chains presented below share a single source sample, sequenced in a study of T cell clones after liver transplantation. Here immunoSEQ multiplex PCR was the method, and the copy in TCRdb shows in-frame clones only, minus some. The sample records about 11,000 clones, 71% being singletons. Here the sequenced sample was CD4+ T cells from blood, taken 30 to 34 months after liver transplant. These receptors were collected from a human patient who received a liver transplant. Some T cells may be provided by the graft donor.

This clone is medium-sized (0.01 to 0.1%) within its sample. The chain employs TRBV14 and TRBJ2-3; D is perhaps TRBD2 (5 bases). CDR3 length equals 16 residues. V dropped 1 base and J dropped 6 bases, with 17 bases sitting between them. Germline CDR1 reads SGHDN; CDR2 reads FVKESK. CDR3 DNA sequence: TGTGCCAGCAGCCAAGTTTACAATTTCGGCGGGGATACGCAGTATTTT. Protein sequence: CASSQVYNFGGDTQYF.

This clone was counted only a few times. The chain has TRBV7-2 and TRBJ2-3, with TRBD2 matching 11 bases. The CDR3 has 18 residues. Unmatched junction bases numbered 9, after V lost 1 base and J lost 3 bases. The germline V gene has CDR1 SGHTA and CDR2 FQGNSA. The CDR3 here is CASSLVGLAGGRTDTQYF. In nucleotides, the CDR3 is TGTGCCAGCAGCTTAGTAGGTTTAGCGGGGGGGCGTACAGATACGCAGTATTTT.

CDR3 bases: TGTGCCAGCAGCTTAGAACAGGTATCCAATGAGCAGTTCTTC. Translation: CASSLEQVSNEQFF. The genes are TRBV11-3 and TRBJ2-1; tentatively, D is TRBD1 (5 bases). The ends were cut back, 0 bases at V and 6 bases at J, with 9 bases in the middle. This CDR3 region has 14 residues. The germline CDR1 and CDR2 sequences are SGHNT and YENEEA.

CDR3 DNA sequence: TGTGCCACCTCCCCCCGCGGGGGCTACAATGAGCAGTTCTTC. Protein sequence: CATSPRGGYNEQFF. The rearrangement links TRBV19 to TRBJ2-1; 7 positions agree with TRBD2. V was pared by 10 bases and J by 3 bases, with 9 bases of the junction left unmatched. Germline CDR1 is LNHDA and CDR2 is SQIVND (reference sequence). The length of the CDR3 is 14 residues.

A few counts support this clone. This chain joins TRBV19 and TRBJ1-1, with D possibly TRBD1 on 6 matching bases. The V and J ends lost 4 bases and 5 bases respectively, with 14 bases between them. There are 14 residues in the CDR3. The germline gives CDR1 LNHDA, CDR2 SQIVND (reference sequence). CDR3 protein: CASSTTGIMTEAFF. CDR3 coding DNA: TGTGCCAGTAGTACCACAGGGATTATGACTGAAGCTTTCTTT.

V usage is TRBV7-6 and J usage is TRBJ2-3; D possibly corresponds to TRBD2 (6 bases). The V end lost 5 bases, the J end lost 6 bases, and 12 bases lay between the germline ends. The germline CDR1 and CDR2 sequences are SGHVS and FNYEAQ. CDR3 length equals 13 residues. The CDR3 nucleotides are TGTGCCAGCAGCCGATCAACTAGCGATACGCAGTATTTT. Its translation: CASSRSTSDTQYF. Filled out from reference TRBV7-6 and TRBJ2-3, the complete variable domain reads GAGVSQSPRYKVTKRGQDVALRCDPISGHVSLYWYRQALGQGPEFLTYFNYEAQQDKSGLPNDRFSAERPEGSISTLTIQRTEQRDSAMYRCASSRSTSDTQYFGPGTRLTVL.

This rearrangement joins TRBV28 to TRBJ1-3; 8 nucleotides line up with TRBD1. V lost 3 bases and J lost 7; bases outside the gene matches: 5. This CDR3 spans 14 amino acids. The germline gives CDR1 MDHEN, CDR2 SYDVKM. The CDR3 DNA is TGTGCCAGCAGTTTTGTTAGGACAGGGAACACCATATATTTT. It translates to CASSFVRTGNTIYF.

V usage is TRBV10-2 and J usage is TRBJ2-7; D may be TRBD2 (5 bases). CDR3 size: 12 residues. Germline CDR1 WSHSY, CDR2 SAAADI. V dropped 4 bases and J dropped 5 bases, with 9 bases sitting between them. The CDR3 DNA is TGCGCCAGCAGTGCCGAGGGTCACGAGCAGTACGTC. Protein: CASSAEGHEQYV.

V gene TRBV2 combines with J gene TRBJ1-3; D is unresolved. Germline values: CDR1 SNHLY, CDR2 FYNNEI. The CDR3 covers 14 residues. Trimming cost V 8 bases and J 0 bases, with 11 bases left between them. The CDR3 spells CASGDETSGNTIYF. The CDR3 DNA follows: TGTGCCAGCGGGGATGAAACCTCTGGAAACACCATATATTTT.

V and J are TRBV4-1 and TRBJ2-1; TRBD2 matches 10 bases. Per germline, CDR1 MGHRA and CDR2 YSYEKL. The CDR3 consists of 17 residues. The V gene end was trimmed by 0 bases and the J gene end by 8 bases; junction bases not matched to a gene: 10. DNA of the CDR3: TGCGCCAGCAGCCAAGATTCGGTGCTAGCGGGAGACGATGAGCAGTTCTTC. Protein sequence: CASSQDSVLAGDDEQFF.

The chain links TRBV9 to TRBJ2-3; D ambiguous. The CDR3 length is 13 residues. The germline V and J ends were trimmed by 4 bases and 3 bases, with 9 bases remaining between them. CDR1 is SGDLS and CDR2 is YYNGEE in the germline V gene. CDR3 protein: CASSPLKTDTQYF. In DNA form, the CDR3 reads TGTGCCAGCAGCCCCCTCAAGACAGATACGCAGTATTTT.

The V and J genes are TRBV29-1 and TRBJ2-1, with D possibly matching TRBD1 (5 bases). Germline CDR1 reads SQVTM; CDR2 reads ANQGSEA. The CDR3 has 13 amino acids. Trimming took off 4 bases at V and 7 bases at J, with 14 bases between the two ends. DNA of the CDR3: TGCAGCGTTGTCCAGCTCAGGGCAAATGAGCAGTTCTTC. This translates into CSVVQLRANEQFF.